This T cell receptor beta chain is drawn from a study of T-cell reconstitution after alpha-beta-depleted transplantation in children. Notes on the study in general: Reportedly, alpha-beta T cells present about two months post-transplant originated from several hundred expanded clones of graft origin. At the one-year point after transplant, T-cell counts and TCRbeta diversity were found to come mostly from T cells that had been newly produced.

Using unique molecular identifiers, the investigators prepared the TCRbeta library. TCRdb redid the calling of the PCR reads with MiXCR, one entry per CDR3 protein. Altogether 800,000 to 1,000,000 distinct CDR3 sequences are present, about 26% being singletons, with the ten largest covering 28%. This CDR3 has 14 amino acids. Looked up from germline, CDR1 is SGHTA and CDR2 is FQGTGA. Trimming cost V 5 bases and J 8 bases; bases outside gene matches: 9. This clonotype showed up just once. The antigen remains undetermined. The starting material was PBMCs, mostly from graft donor cells, obtained 360 days after TCRalphabeta/CD19-depleted stem cell transplant. This receptor was taken from a boy in the first two years of life who had a stem cell transplant for SCID, so the T cells may come from the graft donor. The chain is built from TRBV7-3 and TRBJ2-1; 7 bases are a match to TRBD2. CDR3 in DNA: TGTGCCAGCAGCGCCCCGGGACTACTTCATGAGCAGTTCTTC. Protein sequence: CASSAPGLLHEQFF.